These 17 T cell receptor beta chains came from one sample sequenced in a study of T cells in localized non-small cell lung cancer. This table comes from immunoSEQ multiplex PCR, and its TCRdb copy is limited to in-frame clones, with some not included. Of under 65,000 clones listed, about 85% are singletons. Sample: peripheral blood, taken before any cancer treatment. The origin of the receptors is a female donor at least 60 years old with stage II squamous cell lung carcinoma.

This rearrangement joins TRBV5-1 to TRBJ1-6, with 8 bases fitting TRBD1. CDR1 and CDR2 from the germline V gene are SGHRS and YFSETQ. Trimming cost V 4 bases and J 9 bases; bases outside gene matches: 3. The CDR3 runs to 13 residues. CDR3 loop: CASSQGQGSPLHF. The CDR3 nucleotides read TGCGCCAGCAGCCAAGGACAGGGTTCACCCCTCCACTTT.

This rearrangement joins TRBV28 to TRBJ2-4, with 12 bases identical to TRBD2. V was pared by 6 bases and J by 0 bases, with 15 bases of the junction left unmatched. Germline CDR1 and CDR2: MDHEN and SYDVKM. The CDR3 has 20 residues. The CDR3, as DNA: TGTGCCAGCAGGGGCCTAGCGGGGGGGACCCACCCACTAGCCAAAAACATTCAGTACTTC. This gives the protein CASRGLAGGTHPLAKNIQYF.

The chain employs TRBV6-6 and TRBJ2-3; tentative D call: TRBD2 (6 bases). V dropped 7 bases and J dropped 1 base, with 18 bases sitting between them. Germline assignment: CDR1 MNHNY and CDR2 SVGAGI (reference sequence). The CDR3 length is 16 residues. In DNA form, the CDR3 reads TGTGCCAGCATCCGGGAGTTACTGAGAGGCACAGATACGCAGTATTTT. Translating it yields CASIRELLRGTDTQYF.

Comment on this clone: The same CDR3 also results from other DNA sequences found in this sample. The chain recombines TRBV6-5 with TRBJ1-1; D unresolved. V was shortened by 6 bases and J by 0 bases, with 2 bases between the two germline ends. Germline V gene sequence: CDR1 MNHEY, CDR2 SVGAGI. This CDR3 comprises 11 residues. The CDR3 protein is CASSVNTEAFF. As DNA, the CDR3 is TGTGCCAGCAGCGTGAACACTGAAGCTTTCTTT.

The chain links TRBV20-1 to TRBJ2-5; D remains unclear. The CDR3 contains 10 residues. V lost 5 bases to trimming and J lost 5 bases, with 6 bases between them. The germline V gene encodes CDR1 DFQATT and CDR2 SNEGSKA (reference sequence). CDR3 region: CSAGLETQYF. CDR3 nucleotides: TGCAGTGCTGGCTTGGAGACCCAGTACTTC.

The chain joins TRBV29-1 to TRBJ1-1; D uncertain. The V and J ends lost 6 bases and 5 bases respectively, with 13 bases between them. The CDR3 loop spans 12 amino acids. Germline CDR1 and CDR2: SQVTM and ANQGSEA. The CDR3 protein is CSVLEPRTEAFF. The CDR3 DNA is TGCAGCGTCCTGGAGCCGAGGACTGAAGCTTTCTTT.

J is TRBJ1-2 and V is TRBV19; possible D gene TRBD1, 5 bases. The CDR3 totals 12 residues. The V end was cut by 2 bases, the J end by 4 bases, with 5 bases between. Per the germline V gene, CDR1 is LNHDA and CDR2 is SQIVND (reference sequence). CDR3 coding DNA: TGTGCCAGTAGTATACAGGGCTATGGCTACACCTTC. Translating it yields CASSIQGYGYTF.

The genes are TRBV5-6 and TRBJ1-3; D is uncertain. This CDR3 spans 14 amino acids. Germline CDR1 reads SGHDT; CDR2 reads YYEEEE. V dropped 2 bases and J dropped 2 bases, with 8 bases sitting between them. CDR3 sequence (DNA): TGTGCCAGCAGCTTAATGCCAGCTGGAAACACCATATATTTT. Its protein product is CASSLMPAGNTIYF.

V is TRBV4-1 and J is TRBJ2-3; 9 bases are a match to TRBD2. Germline V gene sequence: CDR1 MGHRA, CDR2 YSYEKL. J gave up 0 bases and V 2 bases, and 9 bases lay outside the gene matches. CDR3 length equals 18 residues. CDR3 DNA: TGCGCCAGCAGCCAACAGGAATCAGCGGGGGGAAGCACAGATACGCAGTATTTT. The encoded protein is CASSQQESAGGSTDTQYF.

The J gene is TRBJ2-3, the V gene TRBV19, with 10 positions matching TRBD1. The length of the CDR3 is 15 residues. V was clipped by 6 bases and J by 3 bases; unmatched bases: 6. Per germline, CDR1 LNHDA and CDR2 SQIVND (reference sequence). The CDR3 DNA follows: TGTGCCAGTAGAACAGGACAGGGGGAAACAGATACGCAGTATTTT. This encodes CASRTGQGETDTQYF.

The rearrangement joins TRBV5-1 to TRBJ1-1, with no clear D. In germline, CDR1 is SGHRS, CDR2 YFSETQ. The CDR3 consists of 13 residues. The V gene lost 3 bases and the J gene lost 2 bases, with 8 bases spanning the gap. The CDR3 nucleotides read TGCGCCAGCAGCTGGGAGGGCAACACTGAAGCTTTCTTT. Translated, it gives CASSWEGNTEAFF.

The rearrangement uses TRBV6-1 and TRBJ2-6; unclear D gene. Per germline, CDR1 MNHNS and CDR2 SASEGT. This CDR3 has 15 residues. V was clipped by 10 bases and J by 1 base, with 14 bases between them. The chain's CDR3 is CATHLTGSGANVLTF. CDR3 in DNA: TGTGCCACCCACTTAACTGGGTCTGGGGCCAACGTCCTGACTTTC.

The chain is built from TRBV29-1 and TRBJ2-2, with D possibly TRBD1 on 6 matching bases. Between the trimmed V and J ends, which lost 7 bases and 5 bases, there was a span of 14 bases. CDR1 is SQVTM and CDR2 is ANQGSEA in the germline V gene. CDR3 size: 13 residues. CDR3 protein: CSATTGSTGELFF. Here the CDR3 DNA reads TGCAGCGCTACAACAGGGAGTACCGGGGAGCTGTTTTTT.

J is TRBJ2-7 and V is TRBV7-8; tentative D call: TRBD1 (6 bases). Trimming took off 0 bases at V and 3 bases at J, with 12 bases between the two ends. Germline CDR1 SGHVS, CDR2 FQNEAQ. This CDR3 comprises 15 residues. The CDR3 DNA sequence: TGTGCCAGCAGCTTAGCGTCGGGACACCACTACGAGCAGTACTTC. Its translation: CASSLASGHHYEQYF. The variable domain in full, completed from reference TRBV7-8 and TRBJ2-7, reads GAGVSQSPRYKVAKRGQDVALRCDPISGHVSLFWYQQALGQGPEFLTYFQNEAQLDKSGLPSDRFFAERPEGSVSTLKIQRTQQEDSAVYLCASSLASGHHYEQYFGPGTRLTVT.

This chain connects TRBV30 to TRBJ2-2; 7 positions match TRBD1. The length of the CDR3 is 13 residues. Per germline, CDR1 GTSNPN and CDR2 SVGIG (reference sequence). With 8 bases clipped from V and 6 bases from J, the junction kept 9 bases outside the gene matches. The CDR3 sequence is CAGQPTGAGELFF. CDR3 in DNA: TGTGCCGGCCAGCCTACAGGGGCCGGGGAGCTGTTTTTT.

This clone occurred once. V is TRBV5-1 and J is TRBJ2-1; TRBD1 agrees at 10 bases. V was pared by 2 bases and J by 3 bases, with 2 bases of the junction left unmatched. Germline V gene lookup returns CDR1 SGHRS and CDR2 YFSETQ. This CDR3 has 15 amino acids. CDR3 loop: CASSFGQGGYNEQFF. The DNA of the CDR3 is TGCGCCAGCAGCTTTGGACAGGGGGGCTACAATGAGCAGTTCTTC.

This clone appeared once. The rearrangement uses TRBV11-2 and TRBJ1-5, with a possible D match to TRBD1 (5 bases). Trimming removed 3 bases from V and 2 bases from J, with 11 bases in between. The germline CDR1 and CDR2 sequences are SGHAT and FQNNGV. The CDR3 runs to 15 residues. CDR3 nucleotide sequence: TGTGCCAGCAGCTTCCGGGCGGGGGGCAATCAGCCCCAGCATTTT. Residues: CASSFRAGGNQPQHF.